The next 25 T cell receptor beta chains were all read from a single sample in a study of T cells after yellow fever vaccination. TCRdb re-called the 5' RACE reads with MiXCR, one entry per CDR3 protein. The repertoire holds 120,000 or so distinct CDR3 sequences, with around 15% as singletons. The material sequenced was CD8+ T cells sorted from PBMCs, taken 5 days after the yellow fever booster vaccination. These receptors were obtained from a man younger than 35 who received the YFV17D yellow fever vaccine.

In its sample, this clonotype was seen a few times. V is TRBV6-2 or TRBV6-3 and J is TRBJ2-7, with TRBD2 matching over 8 bases. The trim removed 7 bases at V and 2 bases at J, leaving 4 bases unmatched. CDR3 length: 13 residues. Germline V gene data show CDR1 as MNHEY and CDR2 as SVGEGT. Written as DNA, the CDR3 is TGTGCCAGCACGGGCGGGGGGCCCTACGAGCAGTACTTC. Its protein product is CASTGGGPYEQYF.

This clonotype has at least ten counts. This rearrangement joins TRBV11-2 to TRBJ2-5; TRBD1 might be the D (5 bases). This CDR3 comprises 15 residues. The V and J ends lost 3 bases and 2 bases respectively, with 13 bases between them. Looked up from germline, CDR1 is SGHAT and CDR2 is FQNNGV. The CDR3 coding sequence is TGTGCCAGCAGCTTGGGCCAGGGAATACAAGAGACCCAGTACTTC. Amino acids: CASSLGQGIQETQYF.

The CDR3 is CASSSAGEQETQYF. For the CDR3, the DNA is TGTGCCAGCAGCTCAGCCGGAGAGCAAGAGACCCAGTACTTC. The rearrangement uses TRBV7-9 and TRBJ2-5; D not certain. Looked up from germline, CDR1 is SEHNR and CDR2 is FQNEAQ (reference sequence). This CDR3 region has 14 residues. V shed 4 bases and J shed 2 bases, with 11 bases lying between them.

The chain couples TRBV7-3 to TRBJ1-5, with D uncertain. The CDR3 extends over 12 amino acids. The V end lost 5 bases, the J end lost 5 bases, and 7 bases lay between the germline ends. Germline CDR1 and CDR2: SGHTA and FQGTGA. The DNA for the CDR3 is TGTGCCAGCAGCCCCGGGCATCAGCCCCAGCATTTT. Translation gives CASSPGHQPQHF. The variable domain in full, completed from reference TRBV7-3 and TRBJ1-5, reads GAGVSQTPSNKVTEKGKYVELRCDPISGHTALYWYRQSLGQGPEFLIYFQGTGAADDSGLPNDRFFAVRPEGSVSTLKIQRTERGDSAVYLCASSPGHQPQHFGDGTRLSIL.

This clonotype was picked up one time. The V call is TRBV7-2, the J call TRBJ1-2; 8 bases match TRBD1. CDR3 length: 16 residues. Unmatched junction bases numbered 16, after V lost 5 bases and J lost 8 bases. CDR1 and CDR2 from the germline V gene are SGHTA and FQGNSA. The CDR3 region has the DNA TGTGCCAGCAGCACATCGACAGGGGAAAGGTTGGGGGGCTACACCTTC. Protein product: CASSTSTGERLGGYTF. Full variable domain (outside the CDR3, taken from reference TRBV7-2 and TRBJ1-2): GAGVSQSPSNKVTEKGKDVELRCDPISGHTALYWYRQSLGQGLEFLIYFQGNSAPDKSGLPSDRFSAERTGGSVSTLTIQRTQQEDSAVYLCASSTSTGERLGGYTFGSGTRLTVV.

The table lists this clonotype with a few counts. The CDR3 sequence: CASSPGTADQPQHF. The CDR3 DNA reads TGCGCCAGCAGCCCCGGGACAGCTGATCAGCCCCAGCATTTT. The chain carries TRBV5-1 and TRBJ1-5, with 7 bases that match TRBD1. This CDR3 is 14 amino acids long. V gave up 4 bases and J gave up 5 bases; unmatched junction bases: 6. The germline V gene has CDR1 SGHRS and CDR2 YFSETQ.

This rearrangement joins TRBV11-2 to TRBJ2-2; 9 nucleotides align to TRBD1. With 4 bases clipped from V and 5 bases from J, the junction kept 5 bases outside the gene matches. Germline V gene sequence: CDR1 SGHAT, CDR2 FQNNGV. The CDR3 has 15 amino acids. The CDR3 DNA is TGTGCCAGCAGCTCCTGGACAGGGGAGACCGGGGAGCTGTTTTTT. Protein: CASSSWTGETGELFF.

This clonotype was seen a handful of times. The genes are TRBV4-2 and TRBJ2-1; TRBD1 might be the D (6 bases). V gave up 0 bases and J gave up 7 bases, with 19 bases separating them. Germline assignment: CDR1 LGHNA and CDR2 YNFKEQ. The CDR3 has 17 residues. The CDR3 DNA sequence: TGTGCCAGCAGCCAAGATCTTTGGCAGGGCCAGGGGAATGAGCAGTTCTTC. Its protein is CASSQDLWQGQGNEQFF.

The table lists this clonotype with many counts. J is TRBJ2-5 and V is TRBV4-1, with a weak D call TRBD2 (5 bases). The germline CDR1 and CDR2 sequences are MGHRA and YSYEKL. The V gene lost 11 bases and the J gene lost 5 bases, with 21 bases spanning the gap. The CDR3 length is 14 residues. The CDR3 coding sequence is TGCGCCCCGGCTAGGACTCCCGGCGGGGAGACCCAGTACTTC. Translation gives CAPARTPGGETQYF.

The chain is built from TRBV7-2 and TRBJ2-3; TRBD2 might be the D (5 bases). Trimming removed 8 bases at V and 4 bases at J, with 16 bases between. Germline V CDR1 and CDR2: SGHTA, FQGNSA. This CDR3 region has 14 residues. The CDR3 sequence: CASWSRGRADTQYF. Here the CDR3 DNA reads TGTGCCAGCTGGTCGCGAGGGCGGGCAGATACGCAGTATTTT.

The rearrangement uses TRBV13 and TRBJ2-4; D gene unclear. Trimming stripped 4 bases from V and 0 bases from J, with 10 bases between. From germline, CDR1 is PRHDT and CDR2 FYEKMQ (reference sequence). CDR3 length: 15 amino acids. CDR3 in amino acids: CASSSGVLAKNIQYF. CDR3 bases: TGTGCCAGCAGCTCGGGCGTCCTAGCCAAAAACATTCAGTACTTC.

The V call is TRBV12-3 or TRBV12-4, the J call TRBJ1-1; no definite D call. This CDR3 comprises 14 residues. V gave up 4 bases and J gave up 4 bases, with 13 bases separating them. CDR3 nucleotide sequence: TGTGCCAGCAGTTCGTTTGGGATCCCCACTGAAGCTTTCTTT. Amino acids: CASSSFGIPTEAFF.

The chain uses TRBV7-9 and TRBJ1-6; TRBD1 might be the D (6 bases). V gave up 4 bases and J gave up 14 bases, with 15 bases separating them. Germline CDR1 reads SEHNR; CDR2 reads FQNEAQ (reference sequence). The CDR3 sequence is 13 residues long. CDR3 coding DNA: TGTGCCAGCAGCTCTCCAGGGGTTCGATCCCTCCACTTT. This encodes CASSSPGVRSLHF.

This clonotype was found a few times. This rearrangement joins TRBV29-1 to TRBJ1-3; D gene uncertain. The CDR3 consists of 11 residues. Germline CDR1 reads SQVTM; CDR2 reads ANQGSEA. Deletions cut 4 bases from V and 5 bases from J, with 6 bases between. DNA of the CDR3: TGCAGCGTTGTAAGGCGAAACACCATATATTTT. This encodes CSVVRRNTIYF.

This clonotype has only a few counts. The chain couples TRBV7-3 to TRBJ2-1; possibly TRBD2 for D (6 bases). Germline V lookup: CDR1 SGHTA, CDR2 FQGTGA. Trimming pared 2 bases from V and 4 bases from J, leaving 18 bases between. The CDR3 extends over 17 amino acids. CDR3 sequence: CASSLGFGGGRYNEQFF. The CDR3 region has the DNA TGTGCCAGCAGCTTAGGTTTCGGTGGAGGGAGGTACAATGAGCAGTTCTTC.

The chain links TRBV21-1 to TRBJ1-2. TRBV21-1 is labeled a pseudogene. The CDR3 is 10 residues long. The CDR3 nucleotides are TGTGCCAGCCGCGGCGATGGCTACACCTTC. It translates to CASRGDGYTF.

In its sample, this clonotype was seen a few times. V usage is TRBV9 and J usage is TRBJ1-1; the match to TRBD1 covers 8 bases. The CDR3 consists of 16 residues. The V gene's germline CDR1 is SGDLS and CDR2 YYNGEE. V was pared by 3 bases and J by 0 bases, with 7 bases of the junction left unmatched. The CDR3 region has the DNA TGTGCCAGCAGCGGCGGGACAGGTTACATGAACACTGAAGCTTTCTTT. Translation gives CASSGGTGYMNTEAFF.

This chain links TRBV29-1 with TRBJ2-3; D is uncertain. V lost 3 bases, J lost 1 base, and 11 bases lay in between. Germline lookup yields CDR1 SQVTM and CDR2 ANQGSEA. This CDR3 is built from 14 residues. CDR3 residues: CSVDSHRGTDTQYF. The CDR3 DNA sequence: TGCAGCGTTGATTCCCACCGGGGCACAGATACGCAGTATTTT.

This sequence joins TRBV6-2 or TRBV6-3 and TRBJ2-7; D gene ambiguous. The CDR3 runs 14 residues. V was pared by 6 bases and J by 2 bases, with 14 bases between. Germline lookup yields CDR1 MNHEY and CDR2 SVGEGT. The CDR3 protein is CASSKSDQAYEQYV. CDR3 sequence (DNA): TGTGCCAGCAGCAAAAGCGACCAGGCCTACGAGCAGTACGTC.

V is TRBV7-9 and J is TRBJ1-5; D ambiguous. Between the trimmed V and J ends, which lost 5 bases and 4 bases, there was a span of 15 bases. Germline CDR1 SEHNR, CDR2 FQNEAQ (reference sequence). CDR3 length: 15 residues. DNA of the CDR3: TGTGCCAGCAGCCCGCATGACGAAGCTAATCAGCCCCAGCATTTT. Translation gives CASSPHDEANQPQHF.

This clonotype occurred a few times. This chain joins TRBV6-5 and TRBJ1-1; D remains unclear. Germline CDR1 reads MNHEY; CDR2 reads SVGAGI. The CDR3 runs 12 residues. Trimming shortened V by 10 bases and J by 6 bases, and 15 bases separated the two germline ends. The CDR3 DNA reads TGTGCCACCGCCAGAGCAGGCGCTGAAGCTTTCTTT. It is translated as CATARAGAEAFF.

In this sample, this clonotype turned up a few times. This chain links TRBV7-6 with TRBJ1-1; D might be TRBD1 (6 bases). The germline CDR1 and CDR2 sequences are SGHVS and FNYEAQ. Trimming left V 5 bases short and J 2 bases short, with 15 bases between. The CDR3 loop spans 15 amino acids. This chain's CDR3 is CASSAPNRANTEAFF. The CDR3 DNA follows: TGTGCCAGCAGCGCACCGAACAGGGCAAACACTGAAGCTTTCTTT. Combining the CDR3 with reference TRBV7-6 and TRBJ1-1 gives the whole variable domain GAGVSQSPRYKVTKRGQDVALRCDPISGHVSLYWYRQALGQGPEFLTYFNYEAQQDKSGLPNDRFSAERPEGSISTLTIQRTEQRDSAMYRCASSAPNRANTEAFFGQGTRLTVV.

The chain joins TRBV4-1 to TRBJ2-5, with a tentative D call TRBD1 (6 bases). The CDR3 sequence is 16 residues long. V was clipped by 0 bases and J by 5 bases, with 16 bases between them. Germline CDR1 and CDR2: MGHRA and YSYEKL. The CDR3 coding sequence is TGCGCCAGCAGCCAAGAGAGTCTGGGGGCTAGGGAGACCCAGTACTTC. Translated: CASSQESLGARETQYF.

In DNA form, the CDR3 reads TGTGCCAGCAGCCCCTCTAGCGGGGGCCAAGAGACCCAGTACTTC. Translation gives CASSPSSGGQETQYF. This chain links TRBV11-2 with TRBJ2-5; TRBD2 aligns across 10 bases. Trimming cost V 5 bases and J 1 base; bases outside gene matches: 4. CDR3 size: 15 residues. Per germline, CDR1 SGHAT and CDR2 FQNNGV.

The chain combines TRBV9 with TRBJ2-7; 7 bases align to TRBD2. In germline, CDR1 is SGDLS, CDR2 YYNGEE. The CDR3 totals 17 residues. J lost 7 bases, V lost 3 bases, and 19 bases had no gene match. This chain's CDR3 is CASSALAAGPLYGEQYF. CDR3 in DNA: TGTGCCAGCAGCGCATTAGCAGCGGGGCCCCTATATGGGGAGCAGTACTTC.